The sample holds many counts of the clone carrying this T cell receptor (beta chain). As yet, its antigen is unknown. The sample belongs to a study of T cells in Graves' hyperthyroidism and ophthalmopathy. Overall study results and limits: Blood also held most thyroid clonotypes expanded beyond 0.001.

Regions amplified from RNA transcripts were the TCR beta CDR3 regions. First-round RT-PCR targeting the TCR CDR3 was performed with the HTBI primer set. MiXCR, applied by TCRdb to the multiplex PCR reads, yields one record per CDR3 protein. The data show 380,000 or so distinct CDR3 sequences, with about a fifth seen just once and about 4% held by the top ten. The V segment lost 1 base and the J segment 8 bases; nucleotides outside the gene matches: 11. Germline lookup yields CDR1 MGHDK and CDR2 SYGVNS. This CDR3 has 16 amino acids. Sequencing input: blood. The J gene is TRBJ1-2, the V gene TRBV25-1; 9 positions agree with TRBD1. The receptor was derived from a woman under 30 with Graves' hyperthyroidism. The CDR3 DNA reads TGTGCCAGCAGTGAATCCTTCCTACAGGGGGCTCGAGGCTACACCTTC. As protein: CASSESFLQGARGYTF.